This TCR beta chain derives from a study of beta chain features in type 1 diabetes. Every single donor gave one heparinised blood draw, and these averaged about 116 mL. As every portion of the isolated RNA was reverse transcribed, the sequencing read expressed TCRB transcripts. TCRdb's copy holds only in-frame clones and misses some; the assay was immunoSEQ multiplex PCR. The sample gives around 430,000 clones, approximately 30% of which show up once; about 0.065% is in the top ten. Concerning this clone itself: Its antigen is unknown.

The CDR3 is made up of 14 amino acids. Germline V gene sequence: CDR1 SQVTM, CDR2 ANQGSEA. V lost 7 bases and J lost 0, with 13 bases in between. The study, taken as a whole, reports: Across all four CD4+ subsets, people with type 1 diabetes showed modestly shorter TCRB CDR3s. TCRB repertoires of naive, central memory and Treg cells appeared more similar among patients than among healthy donors. Insertions were fewer and deletions more numerous at VDJ junctions in type 1 diabetes patients.

Material for sequencing was naive CD4+ T cells from blood. This chain uses TRBV29-1 with TRBJ1-3, with a weak D call TRBD1 (5 bases). This sequence originates from a man aged 18 to 29 in good health. CDR3 loop: CSGWDGASGNTIYF. The CDR3 DNA is TGCAGCGGGTGGGACGGAGCCTCTGGAAACACCATATATTTT.